This T cell receptor (beta chain) appears in the sequencing data of a study of blood T cell repertoires in COVID-19. V was pared by 2 bases and J by 5 bases, with 18 bases between. The CDR3 has 16 residues. CDR1 is SNHLY, CDR2 FYNNEI, per germline. Cohorts were assigned according to the clinical history that participants reported. Data came from immunoSEQ multiplex PCR; TCRdb stores just in-frame clones and leaves some out. The profile covers 400,000 to 450,000 clones, with approximately 92% appearing a single time and more than 0.95% taken by the ten largest. Sequencing was done on a sample of PBMCs or T cells enriched from blood (not recorded which). The chain uses TRBV2 and TRBJ2-5; tentative D call: TRBD1 (6 bases). The receptor was derived from a man younger than 45 who had recovered from COVID-19. The CDR3: CASSELGLGGVETQYF. The DNA of the CDR3 is TGTGCCAGCAGTGAACTGGGTTTAGGGGGAGTGGAGACCCAGTACTTC.